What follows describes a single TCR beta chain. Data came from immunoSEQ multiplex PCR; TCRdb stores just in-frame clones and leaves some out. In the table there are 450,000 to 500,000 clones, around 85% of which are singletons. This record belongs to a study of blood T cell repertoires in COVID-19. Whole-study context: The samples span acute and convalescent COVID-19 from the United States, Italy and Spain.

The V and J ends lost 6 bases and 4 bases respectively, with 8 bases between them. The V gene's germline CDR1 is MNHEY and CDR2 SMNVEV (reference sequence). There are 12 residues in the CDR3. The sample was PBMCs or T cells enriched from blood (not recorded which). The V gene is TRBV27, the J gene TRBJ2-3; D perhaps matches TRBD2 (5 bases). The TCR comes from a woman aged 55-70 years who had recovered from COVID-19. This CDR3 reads CASSGVADTQYF. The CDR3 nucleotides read TGTGCCAGCAGCGGGGTTGCAGATACGCAGTATTTT.